This TCR beta chain came from a study of T cells in Graves' hyperthyroidism and ophthalmopathy. Findings of the study overall: Stable hyperthyroidism was told apart from ophthalmopathy by a model built on 13 V-J features.

What was amplified from RNA transcripts were TCR beta CDR3 regions. HTBI primers were used for first-round RT-PCR of the TCR CDR3. TCRdb called the multiplex PCR reads again in MiXCR, with one record for every CDR3 protein. Counted here are about 680,000 distinct CDR3 sequences, under 45% occurring once; the ten biggest clones make up around 30%. With regard to this clonotype: Its matching antigen is unknown. Its ends do not fully match the called genes, so a read error is possible.

The sequenced material came from blood. The receptor comes from a woman between 35 and 50 years old with Graves' hyperthyroidism.

CDR3 sequence reads: CSAPQLSSGHTIYF. Here the CDR3 DNA reads TGCAGTGCCCCCCAGCTGAGCTCTGGACACACCATATATTTT. The rearrangement uses TRBV20-1 and TRBJ1-3, with D unresolved. Germline CDR1 DFQATT, CDR2 SNEGSKA (reference sequence). The CDR3 has 14 amino acids.